This TCR beta chain was retrieved from a study of blood T cell repertoires in COVID-19. Looking at the study overall: Italy, Spain and the United States were the sources of the convalescent and acute COVID-19 samples. PBMCs, B-cell-depleted T cells, or T cells provided the cDNA or gDNA that made up the material.

In the authors' workflow: Using reference gene primer amplification, nucleated cell counts were estimated. Sequencing used immunoSEQ multiplex PCR; TCRdb keeps in-frame clones, though not all of them. The V and J calls and clone size are taken from that table; D and trimming were inferred from the DNA. Of 150,000 to 200,000 clones in the sample, 89% were seen once. Germline lookup yields CDR1 SGHKS and CDR2 YYEKEE (reference sequence). The V end lost 0 bases, the J end lost 7 bases, and 8 bases lay between the germline ends. The length of the CDR3 is 13 residues. This TCR was sampled from a man aged 18-30 years who had recovered from COVID-19. Sequenced: peripheral blood. J is TRBJ1-5 and V is TRBV5-5; the D is unclear. CDR3 sequence (DNA): TGTGCCAGCAGCTTGGTCCTAGACCAGCCCCAGCATTTT. This translates into CASSLVLDQPQHF. Variable domain in full (rest from reference TRBV5-5 and TRBJ1-5): DAGVTQSPTHLIKTRGQQVTLRCSPISGHKSVSWYQQVLGQGPQFIFQYYEKEERGRGNFPDRFSARQFPNYSSELNVNALLLGDSALYLCASSLVLDQPQHFGDGTRLSIL.